What follows describes a single T cell receptor (beta chain). The entry originates in a study of T cell responses to AZD1222 COVID-19 vaccine. TCRdb's copy holds only in-frame clones and misses some; the assay was immunoSEQ multiplex PCR. The sample holds about 120,000 clones; around 93% are singletons and the top ten take 13% to 15%. Trimming removed 0 bases at V and 2 bases at J, with 18 bases between. Germline V gene lookup returns CDR1 LGHNT and CDR2 FRNRAP. CDR3 length: 18 amino acids. This clonotype originated in an adult in good health. V usage is TRBV12-5 and J usage is TRBJ2-3; no reliable D call. The input for sequencing was peripheral blood, taken on day 0 of AZD1222 vaccination. The CDR3 loop reads CASGLVVSGQWDTDTQYF. Written as DNA, the CDR3 is TGTGCTAGTGGTTTGGTTGTCTCGGGCCAGTGGGACACAGATACGCAGTATTTT.